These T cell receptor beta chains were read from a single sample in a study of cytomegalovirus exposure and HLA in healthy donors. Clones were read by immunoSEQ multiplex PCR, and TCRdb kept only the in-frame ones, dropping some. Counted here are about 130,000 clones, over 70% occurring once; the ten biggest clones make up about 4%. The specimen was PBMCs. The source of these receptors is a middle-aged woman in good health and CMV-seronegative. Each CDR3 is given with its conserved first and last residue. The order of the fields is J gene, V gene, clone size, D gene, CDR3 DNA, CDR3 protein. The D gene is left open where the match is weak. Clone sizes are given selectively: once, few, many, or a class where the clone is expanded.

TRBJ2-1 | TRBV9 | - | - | TGTGCCAGCGAACCGGGGGGCCGGACCTACAATGAGCAGTTCTTC | CASEPGGRTYNEQFF
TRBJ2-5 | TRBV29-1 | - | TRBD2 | TGCAGCGGGGGTAGCGGGGGCCAAGAGACCCAGTACTTC | CSGGSGGQETQYF
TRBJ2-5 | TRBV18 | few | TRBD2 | TGTGCCAGCTCACCAGGACTAGGTGAGACCCAGTACTTC | CASSPGLGETQYF
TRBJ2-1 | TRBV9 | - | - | TGTGCCAGCAAAGAGGGGGAGTGGGGTGAGCAGTTCTTC | CASKEGEWGEQFF
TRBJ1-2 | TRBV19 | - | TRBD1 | TGTGCCAGTAGTATGTCGGGACAGGGGGGTATGAATGGCTACACCTTC | CASSMSGQGGMNGYTF
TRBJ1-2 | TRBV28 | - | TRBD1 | TGTGCCAGCAGTTTGCCACAGGGGAATGGCTACACCTTC | CASSLPQGNGYTF
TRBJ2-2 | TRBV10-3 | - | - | TGTGCCATCAGGAGGACCGGGGAGCTGTTTTTT | CAIRRTGELFF
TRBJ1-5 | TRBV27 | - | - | TGTGCCAGCACCACCCGGGCAGGGGAGTTCAATCAGCCCCAGCATTTT | CASTTRAGEFNQPQHF
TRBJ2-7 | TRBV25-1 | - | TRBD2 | TGTGCCACCCCCTTCGGGGGGAGACTTTACGAGCAGTACTTC | CATPFGGRLYEQYF
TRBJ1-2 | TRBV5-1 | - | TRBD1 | TGCGCCAGCAGCCTTGGGACAGGGGACTATGGCTACACCTTC | CASSLGTGDYGYTF
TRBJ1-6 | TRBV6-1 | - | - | TGTGCCAGCAGTGAAGTGGAGCAGAGGAATTCACCCCTCCACTTT | CASSEVEQRNSPLHF
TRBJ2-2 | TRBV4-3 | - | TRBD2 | TGCGCCAGCAGCCAGGGACTAGCGGGAGGAACAAACACCGGGGAGCTGTTTTTT | CASSQGLAGGTNTGELFF
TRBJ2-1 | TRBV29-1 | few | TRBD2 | TGCAGCGTTGAATGGACTAGCGGATCCTACAATGAGCAGTTCTTC | CSVEWTSGSYNEQFF
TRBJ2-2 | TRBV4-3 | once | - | TGCGCCAGCAGCGTCGACACGAACACCGGGGAGCTGTTTTTT | CASSVDTNTGELFF
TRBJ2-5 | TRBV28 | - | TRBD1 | TGTGCCAGCAGCCGGGACAGGGGGCGCCTGGAGACCCAGTACTTC | CASSRDRGRLETQYF
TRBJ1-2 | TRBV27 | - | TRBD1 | TGTGCCAGCTCCGACAGGGGGTATGGCTACACCTTC | CASSDRGYGYTF
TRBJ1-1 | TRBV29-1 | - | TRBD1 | TGCAGCGTTATGGAAACAGGGGCCGGGACTGAAGCTTTCTTT | CSVMETGAGTEAFF
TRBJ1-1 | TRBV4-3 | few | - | TGCGCCAGCAGCCAAGAGAACAGGATGAACACTGAAGCTTTCTTT | CASSQENRMNTEAFF
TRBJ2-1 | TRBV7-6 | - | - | TGTGCCAGCAGCTTACAGGCCTACTACAATGAGCAGTTCTTC | CASSLQAYYNEQFF
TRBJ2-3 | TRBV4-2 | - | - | TGTGCCAGCAGCCAAGAGTCGCTTAGTTTCACGCAGTATTTT | CASSQESLSFTQYF
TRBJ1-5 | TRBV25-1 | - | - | TGTGCCAGCAGCCTCCGGGAGTTAAGTAGCAATCAGCCCCAGCATTTT | CASSLRELSSNQPQHF
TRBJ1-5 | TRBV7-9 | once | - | TGTGCCAGCAGCCAGTCAGGGGGCAATCAGCCCCAGCATTTT | CASSQSGGNQPQHF
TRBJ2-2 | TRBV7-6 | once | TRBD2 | TGTGCCAGCAGCTTAGTTCGTCCGGGACTAGCGGGCACCGGGGAGCTGTTTTTT | CASSLVRPGLAGTGELFF
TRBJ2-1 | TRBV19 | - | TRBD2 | TGTGCCAGTAGTACCCGGACTAGCGGGAGGAGCTCCTACAATGAGCAGTTCTTC | CASSTRTSGRSSYNEQFF
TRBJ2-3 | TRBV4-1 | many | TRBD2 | TGCGCCAGCAGCCAAGTCCAGCGGGGGGGCCCAGATACGCAGTATTTT | CASSQVQRGGPDTQYF
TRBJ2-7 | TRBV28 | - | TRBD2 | TGTGCCAGCAGTTTGATCCGACTAGCGGGATCCTCCTACGAGCAGTACTTC | CASSLIRLAGSSYEQYF
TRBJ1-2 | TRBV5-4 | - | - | TGTGCCAGCAGCGTGGGGGGGCCGGATAACTATGGCTACACCTTC | CASSVGGPDNYGYTF
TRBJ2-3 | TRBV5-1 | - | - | TGCGCCAGCAGCCCCGAGCCGGTGCGGGCGAGAGATACGCAGTATTTT | CASSPEPVRARDTQYF
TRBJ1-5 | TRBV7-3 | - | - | TGTGCCAGCAGCTTAAACTTTAGCAATCAGCCCCAGCATTTT | CASSLNFSNQPQHF
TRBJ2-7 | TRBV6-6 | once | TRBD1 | TGTGCCAGCAGCACGAACAGGGGATACGAGCAGTACTTC | CASSTNRGYEQYF
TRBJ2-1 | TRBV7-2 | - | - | TGTGCCAGCAGCCTCCGGGACTCGCAGTCCCATGAGCAGTTCTTC | CASSLRDSQSHEQFF
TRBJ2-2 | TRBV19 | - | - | TGTGCCAGTAGTATAGTGAGGAACACCGGGGAGCTGTTTTTT | CASSIVRNTGELFF
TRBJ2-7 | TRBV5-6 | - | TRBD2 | TGTGCCAGCAGCTTGGGCACCGGGACTAGCGTCTACGAGCAGTACTTC | CASSLGTGTSVYEQYF
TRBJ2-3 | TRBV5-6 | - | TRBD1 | TGTGCCAGCAGCGAAGGGACAGGGACGGTCACAGATACGCAGTATTTT | CASSEGTGTVTDTQYF
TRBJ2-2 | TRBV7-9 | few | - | TGTGCCAGCAGCTTACTAGCAAACACCGGGGAGCTGTTTTTT | CASSLLANTGELFF
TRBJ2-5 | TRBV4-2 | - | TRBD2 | TGTGCCAGCAGCCAAGATCACGGTACTAGCGGATTCCAAGAGACCCAGTACTTC | CASSQDHGTSGFQETQYF
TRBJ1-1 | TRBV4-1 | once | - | TGCGCCAGCAGCCAAGATTCGGGGGGGAGGGGTGAAGCTTTCTTT | CASSQDSGGRGEAFF